This TCR beta chain derives from a study of chemoradiotherapy in HPV16-positive cancers. Study context: Candidate HPV-specific clones and shared TCR motifs came from a couple of HPV16-positive patients.

In its sample, this clone was seen once. The antigen remains undetermined. The CDR3 has 14 residues. V was trimmed by 0 bases and J by 7 bases, leaving 11 bases between them. Germline V gene lookup returns CDR1 SGHDT and CDR2 YYEEEE. Findings of the study overall: In HPV16-positive patients, HPV-responsive T-cell expansion tracked better recurrence-free survival. Only a couple of HPV16-positive patients supplied the functional HPV-specificity definition. Candidate HPV-specific clones and E7-related TCR motifs grew in tumor during treatment.

Generated by immunoSEQ multiplex PCR, the TCRdb table keeps only in-frame clones and is missing some. The sample includes under 40,000 clones, 89% of them seen just once. The rearrangement links TRBV5-6 to TRBJ1-5, with a weak D call TRBD1 (5 bases). The starting material was blood, obtained from a patient who underwent chemoradiotherapy. This clonotype originated in a human donor with HPV-associated anogenital cancer. The CDR3: CASSLGQGGQPQHF. CDR3 coding DNA: TGTGCCAGCAGCTTGGGCCAGGGAGGCCAGCCCCAGCATTTT.